The present entry profiles one T cell receptor beta chain with its context. These data originate in a study of blood T cell repertoires in COVID-19. Study context: The origin of the acute and convalescent COVID-19 samples was the United States, Italy and Spain.

Germline assignment: CDR1 LNHDA and CDR2 SQIVND (reference sequence). The length of the CDR3 is 16 residues. J gave up 0 bases and V 4 bases, and 5 bases lay outside the gene matches. How the authors handled the data: Amplifying reference gene primers gave estimates of nucleated cell counts. Using immunoSEQ multiplex PCR, the repertoire was profiled, and TCRdb retains in-frame clones only, with some absent. The DNA gave D and trimming, while V, J and clone size come from that table. The profile shows fewer than 250,000 clones, roughly nine tenths of them singletons. The chain couples TRBV19 to TRBJ1-4; 7 nucleotides match TRBD1. The sequence derives from a man between 65 and 85 years old with acute or convalescent COVID-19. The sample was peripheral blood. CDR3 amino acids: CASSTPGQSTNEKLFF. CDR3 in DNA: TGTGCCAGTAGTACCCCGGGACAGTCAACTAATGAAAAACTGTTTTTT.